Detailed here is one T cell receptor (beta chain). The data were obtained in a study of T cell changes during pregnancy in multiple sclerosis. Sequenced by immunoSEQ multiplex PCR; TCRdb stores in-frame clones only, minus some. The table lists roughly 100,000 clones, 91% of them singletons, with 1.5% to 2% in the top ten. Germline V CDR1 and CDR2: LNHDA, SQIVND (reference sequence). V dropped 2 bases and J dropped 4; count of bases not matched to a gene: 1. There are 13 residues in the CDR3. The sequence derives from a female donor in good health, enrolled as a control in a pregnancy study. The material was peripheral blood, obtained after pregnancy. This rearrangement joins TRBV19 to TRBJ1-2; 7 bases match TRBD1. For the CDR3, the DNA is TGTGCCAGTAGTATATCAGGGGGCTATGGCTACACCTTC. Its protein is CASSISGGYGYTF.